These 6 T cell receptor beta chains came from one sample sequenced in a study of early T cells in non-severe SARS-CoV-2 infection. TCRdb used MiXCR to reprocess the 5' RACE reads, holding one entry per CDR3 protein. The table lists 65,000 to 85,000 distinct CDR3 sequences, around 14% of them singletons. Sequencing was done on a sample of whole blood. The receptor source for this set is an adult who was a healthcare worker with PCR-confirmed SARS-CoV-2 infection or an uninfected control (not recorded which).

This clonotype was counted only a few times. The chain combines TRBV7-2 with TRBJ2-5, with D perhaps TRBD2 (5 bases). V was shortened by 5 bases and J by 5 bases, with 12 bases between the two germline ends. The CDR3 loop spans 13 amino acids. Germline V CDR1 and CDR2: SGHTA, FQGNSA. The chain's CDR3 is CASSPTRVETQYF. The CDR3 nucleotides are TGTGCCAGCAGCCCCACGAGGGTTGAGACCCAGTACTTC.

This CDR3 reads CASTALGRYNEQFF. CDR3 DNA sequence: TGTGCCAGCACAGCCTTGGGGAGGTACAATGAGCAGTTCTTC. The chain links TRBV7-2 to TRBJ2-1; the D gene is possibly TRBD2 (6 bases). Trimming stripped 7 bases from V and 4 bases from J, with 14 bases between. Germline V gene sequence: CDR1 SGHTA, CDR2 FQGNSA. There are 14 residues in the CDR3.

This clonotype appeared many times. The J gene is TRBJ1-2, the V gene TRBV29-1, with D possibly TRBD1 on 5 matching bases. The CDR3 is 14 amino acids. V was cut by 2 bases and J by 0 bases, with 10 bases left in between. The germline gives CDR1 SQVTM, CDR2 ANQGSEA. CDR3 in amino acids: CSVEMKGTNYGYTF. CDR3 nucleotide sequence: TGCAGCGTTGAAATGAAGGGGACTAACTATGGCTACACCTTC.

This clonotype was counted between two and nine times. The chain is built from TRBV28 and TRBJ1-2; D possibly corresponds to TRBD1 (6 bases). Germline V CDR1 and CDR2: MDHEN, SYDVKM. The CDR3 is made up of 15 amino acids. The V gene lost 5 bases and the J gene lost 2 bases, with 15 bases spanning the gap. As DNA, the CDR3 is TGTGCCAGCAGTCCAGGGACAACCGGCAACTATGGCTACACCTTC. Residues: CASSPGTTGNYGYTF.

This chain uses TRBV7-8 with TRBJ2-4; 12 nucleotides match TRBD2. The trim removed 2 bases at V and 6 bases at J, leaving 17 bases unmatched. The CDR3 covers 20 residues. CDR1 is SGHVS, CDR2 FQNEAQ, per germline. The CDR3 DNA is TGTGCCAGCAGCTTACCCTCAATTCGACTAGCGGGAGACTGGACAAACATTCAGTACTTC. Translating gives CASSLPSIRLAGDWTNIQYF.

Only a few counts were recorded for this clonotype. CDR3: CASSLKGQETQYF. The CDR3 DNA follows: TGCGCCAGCAGCTTGAAGGGGCAAGAGACCCAGTACTTC. This chain uses TRBV5-1 with TRBJ2-5; D perhaps matches TRBD1 (5 bases). CDR1 is SGHRS and CDR2 is YFSETQ in the germline V gene. Trimming took off 1 base at V and 2 bases at J, with 6 bases between the two ends. This CDR3 is built from 13 residues. Supplemented by reference TRBV5-1 and TRBJ2-5, the full variable domain reads KAGVTQTPRYLIKTRGQQVTLSCSPISGHRSVSWYQQTPGQGLQFLFEYFSETQRNKGNFPGRFSGRQFSNSRSEMNVSTLELGDSALYLCASSLKGQETQYFGPGTRLLVL.